This T cell receptor beta chain was obtained from a study of cytomegalovirus exposure and HLA in healthy donors. Study-level information: Previous work identified 120 million or so unique TCR beta sequences from about 179 million T cells. General study results and limits: Rare TCR sequences predominated, though certain public TCRs were found in many donors. An ancestry cluster, one associated with Asian ancestry, reportedly showed fewer N-insertions than the 666-donor mean in a later analysis. Presence/absence analysis assumed near-uniform sequencing depth across donors.

Details on this clone: No antigen is known for it.

V gave up 7 bases and J gave up 12 bases, with 16 bases separating them. Germline V gene data show CDR1 as MGHDK and CDR2 as SYGVNS. This CDR3 has 13 amino acids. Use of 60 Vbeta and 13 Jbeta primers characterized the PCR. Sequencing was performed with immunoSEQ multiplex PCR; in TCRdb, only in-frame clones are kept and a portion is missing. The sample lists roughly 110,000 clones, roughly 77% occurring once. Sample: PBMCs. V is TRBV25-1 and J is TRBJ2-6; TRBD2 might be the D (6 bases). This TCR derives from a man in his forties in good health and CMV-seronegative. In nucleotides, the CDR3 is TGTGCCAGCACCTACCAGGGAGGAGGCGTCCTGACTTTC. Residues: CASTYQGGGVLTF.